A single sample gave rise to the 12 T cell receptor beta chains below, sequenced in a study of blood T cells in healthy people across ages. Combining a sample-barcoded 5' primer with a J-beta primer mix, a second PCR ran for about 7 to 12 cycles. MiXCR was run by TCRdb on the 5' RACE reads, yielding one entry per CDR3 protein. The table lists about 1.1 million distinct CDR3 sequences, 30% to 40% of them singletons, with 13% in the top ten. Sequencing was carried out using blood. The receptor set was obtained from a man aged 18 to 29 in good health.

The sample holds a few counts of this clonotype. The rearrangement joins TRBV24-1 to TRBJ2-1, with D perhaps TRBD2 (5 bases). CDR1 is KGHDR, CDR2 SFDVKD, per germline. The CDR3 consists of 18 residues. V lost 1 base and J 4 bases, leaving 19 bases between the germline ends. The CDR3 reads CATSDFVPGSPFYNEQFF. DNA of the CDR3: TGTGCCACCAGTGATTTCGTTCCGGGGTCCCCGTTTTACAATGAGCAGTTCTTC.

The chain uses TRBV9 and TRBJ1-1; possible D gene TRBD1, 5 bases. The ends were cut back, 3 bases at V and 4 bases at J, with 19 bases in the middle. Germline CDR1 SGDLS, CDR2 YYNGEE. CDR3 length: 16 amino acids. The CDR3 nucleotides are TGTGCCAGCAGCGCCCGCAATCCGGGACTGGGCACTGAAGCTTTCTTT. Amino acid sequence: CASSARNPGLGTEAFF.

The V gene is TRBV4-3, the J gene TRBJ1-2, with TRBD1 identical over 11 bases. The V gene's germline CDR1 is LGHNA and CDR2 YSLEER. CDR3 length: 18 residues. Trimming removed 3 bases from V and 4 bases from J; junction bases left unmatched: 13. The CDR3 reads CASSQNAGTGGSGYGYTF. The CDR3 bases are TGCGCCAGCAGCCAGAACGCCGGGACAGGGGGTAGTGGCTATGGCTACACCTTC.

The table lists this clonotype with many counts. The genes are TRBV7-9 and TRBJ1-4, with D unclear. Germline V CDR1 and CDR2: SEHNR, FQNEAQ (reference sequence). The V gene lost 11 bases and the J gene lost 4 bases, with 11 bases spanning the gap. This CDR3 has 12 residues. CDR3 sequence (DNA): TGTGCCGAGGACCTCGATAATGAAAAACTGTTTTTT. Encoded protein: CAEDLDNEKLFF.

The chain links TRBV13 to TRBJ1-2; D may be TRBD1 (5 bases). Germline V gene data show CDR1 as PRHDT and CDR2 as FYEKMQ (reference sequence). V shed 5 bases and J shed 2 bases, with 12 bases lying between them. This CDR3 is 14 amino acids long. For the CDR3, the DNA is TGTGCCAGCAGCCCTCCGACAGAAAACTATGGCTACACCTTC. As protein: CASSPPTENYGYTF.

This clonotype was seen a few times. The V and J genes are TRBV7-8 and TRBJ1-2, with a tentative D call TRBD1 (5 bases). Germline CDR1 is SGHVS and CDR2 is FQNEAQ. This CDR3 region has 14 residues. V gave up 5 bases and J gave up 4 bases, with 14 bases separating them. The CDR3 spells CASSRGQAGYGYTF. The CDR3 nucleotides are TGTGCCAGCAGCAGAGGACAAGCTGGCTATGGCTACACCTTC.

To note about this clonotype: One base away lies a much larger clone, so this may be a sequencing read error. This chain uses TRBV29-1 with TRBJ2-1, with 8 bases that match TRBD1. The DNA end favors TRBJ2-7, so the J call may be wrong. This CDR3 comprises 16 residues. Looked up from germline, CDR1 is SQVTM and CDR2 is ANQGSEA. DNA of the CDR3: TGCAGCGTTGAACCCAGGGGGCAAAGCTCCTACAATGAGCAGTACTTC. Translation: CSVEPRGQSSYNEQYF.

The chain joins TRBV29-1 to TRBJ2-1; D might be TRBD1 (5 bases). This CDR3 is built from 14 residues. CDR1 is SQVTM, CDR2 ANQGSEA, per germline. The V gene lost 6 bases and the J gene lost 0 bases, with 12 bases spanning the gap. The CDR3 spells CSVRQKISYNEQFF. CDR3 DNA: TGCAGCGTAAGACAGAAAATCTCCTACAATGAGCAGTTCTTC.

V and J are TRBV20-1 and TRBJ2-1; 12 positions match TRBD2. CDR3 length equals 18 residues. The V and J ends lost 0 bases and 4 bases, in that order; junction bases with no gene match: 10. The germline V gene has CDR1 DFQATT and CDR2 SNEGSKA (reference sequence). CDR3 region: CSARDLRLAGGFYNEQFF. The CDR3 region has the DNA TGCAGTGCTAGAGATTTGAGGCTAGCGGGAGGGTTTTACAATGAGCAGTTCTTC.

This clonotype has only one observation. A read error may account for a junction end that differs from germline. The chain has TRBV27 and TRBJ1-4, with 9 positions matching TRBD1. CDR1 is MNHEY, CDR2 SMNVEV, per germline (reference sequence). This CDR3 spans 15 amino acids. CDR3 nucleotides: TGTGCCAGCAGGCCAACAGGGGGCTCTAATGAAGAACTGTTTTTT. Its protein is CASRPTGGSNEELFF.

The rearrangement joins TRBV28 to TRBJ2-5; weak D call: TRBD1 (6 bases). V was clipped by 3 bases and J by 5 bases, with 19 bases between them. CDR3 length: 16 residues. Germline V gives CDR1 MDHEN, CDR2 SYDVKM. The CDR3 nucleotides are TGTGCCAGCAGTTTCCGGGACATCCCCTTCCGGGAGACCCAGTACTTC. It specifies CASSFRDIPFRETQYF.

This clonotype was seen more than once but under ten times. This chain links TRBV10-3 with TRBJ1-5; 10 nucleotides align to TRBD1. Looked up from germline, CDR1 is ENHRY and CDR2 is SYGVKD. The V segment lost 10 bases and the J segment 0 bases; nucleotides outside the gene matches: 6. This CDR3 is 15 amino acids long. The CDR3 region is CATMTGGDSNQPQHF. CDR3 in DNA: TGTGCCACCATGACAGGGGGCGATAGCAATCAGCCCCAGCATTTT.